The T cell receptor (beta chain) described here comes from a study of vaccination and CD4 T cells after COVID-19. Background on the study: Comprising six males and four females, the convalescent participants counted two Hispanic individuals among them.

This clonotype was seen more than once but under ten times. Its antigen remains unknown. The CDR3 loop spans 15 amino acids. With 0 bases removed from V and 0 bases from J, the gap between germline ends came to 9 bases. The germline CDR1 and CDR2 sequences are DFQATT and SNEGSKA (reference sequence). Treatment indicated: roughly ten-day PBMC culture with coronavirus spike peptide pools or control peptides (ViraFEST assay). ViraFEST used peptide pools to expand antigen-specific T cells and subsequently sequenced their TCRs. Once obtained from cultured CD4+ T cells, the DNA was sequenced using the Oncomine TCR Beta short-read assay. MiXCR was run by TCRdb on the PCR reads, yielding one entry per CDR3 protein. Of 6,600 or so distinct CDR3 sequences listed, more than 25% were seen once; the top ten hold roughly a tenth.

This chain joins TRBV20-1 and TRBJ1-5; D may be TRBD1 (6 bases). Specimen: CD4+ T cells from blood, cultured in vitro, collected after SARS-CoV-2 vaccination. The receptor was isolated from a human donor who had recovered from COVID-19. CDR3 bases: TGCAGTGCTAGAGACCCGACAGGTAGCAATCAGCCCCAGCATTTT. Translation gives CSARDPTGSNQPQHF.